The source of this T cell receptor beta chain is a study of blood T cell repertoires in COVID-19. Turning to the study itself: In each case, the material was cDNA or gDNA derived from T cells, B-cell-depleted T cells, or PBMCs.

In germline, CDR1 is MNHEY, CDR2 SMNVEV (reference sequence). There are 13 residues in the CDR3. The V end lost 1 base, the J end lost 4 bases, and 7 bases lay between the germline ends. In the original processing: Reference gene primer amplification gave estimated nucleated cell counts. TCRdb's table, derived via immunoSEQ multiplex PCR, lists solely in-frame clones and lacks some. V, J and clone size are taken as reported in that table, and D and trimming were inferred from the DNA itself. The sample contains about 300,000 clones, about nine tenths of which appear only once. Seattle patient enrollment occurred during active infection, with longitudinal follow-up thereafter.

Sequencing was carried out using peripheral blood. V is TRBV27 and J is TRBJ1-1; D is unresolved. The TCR comes from a woman aged 25 to 39 with COVID-19, enrolled during active disease. The CDR3: CASSLLEGTEAFF. Here the CDR3 DNA reads TGTGCCAGCAGTTTATTAGAGGGCACTGAAGCTTTCTTT.